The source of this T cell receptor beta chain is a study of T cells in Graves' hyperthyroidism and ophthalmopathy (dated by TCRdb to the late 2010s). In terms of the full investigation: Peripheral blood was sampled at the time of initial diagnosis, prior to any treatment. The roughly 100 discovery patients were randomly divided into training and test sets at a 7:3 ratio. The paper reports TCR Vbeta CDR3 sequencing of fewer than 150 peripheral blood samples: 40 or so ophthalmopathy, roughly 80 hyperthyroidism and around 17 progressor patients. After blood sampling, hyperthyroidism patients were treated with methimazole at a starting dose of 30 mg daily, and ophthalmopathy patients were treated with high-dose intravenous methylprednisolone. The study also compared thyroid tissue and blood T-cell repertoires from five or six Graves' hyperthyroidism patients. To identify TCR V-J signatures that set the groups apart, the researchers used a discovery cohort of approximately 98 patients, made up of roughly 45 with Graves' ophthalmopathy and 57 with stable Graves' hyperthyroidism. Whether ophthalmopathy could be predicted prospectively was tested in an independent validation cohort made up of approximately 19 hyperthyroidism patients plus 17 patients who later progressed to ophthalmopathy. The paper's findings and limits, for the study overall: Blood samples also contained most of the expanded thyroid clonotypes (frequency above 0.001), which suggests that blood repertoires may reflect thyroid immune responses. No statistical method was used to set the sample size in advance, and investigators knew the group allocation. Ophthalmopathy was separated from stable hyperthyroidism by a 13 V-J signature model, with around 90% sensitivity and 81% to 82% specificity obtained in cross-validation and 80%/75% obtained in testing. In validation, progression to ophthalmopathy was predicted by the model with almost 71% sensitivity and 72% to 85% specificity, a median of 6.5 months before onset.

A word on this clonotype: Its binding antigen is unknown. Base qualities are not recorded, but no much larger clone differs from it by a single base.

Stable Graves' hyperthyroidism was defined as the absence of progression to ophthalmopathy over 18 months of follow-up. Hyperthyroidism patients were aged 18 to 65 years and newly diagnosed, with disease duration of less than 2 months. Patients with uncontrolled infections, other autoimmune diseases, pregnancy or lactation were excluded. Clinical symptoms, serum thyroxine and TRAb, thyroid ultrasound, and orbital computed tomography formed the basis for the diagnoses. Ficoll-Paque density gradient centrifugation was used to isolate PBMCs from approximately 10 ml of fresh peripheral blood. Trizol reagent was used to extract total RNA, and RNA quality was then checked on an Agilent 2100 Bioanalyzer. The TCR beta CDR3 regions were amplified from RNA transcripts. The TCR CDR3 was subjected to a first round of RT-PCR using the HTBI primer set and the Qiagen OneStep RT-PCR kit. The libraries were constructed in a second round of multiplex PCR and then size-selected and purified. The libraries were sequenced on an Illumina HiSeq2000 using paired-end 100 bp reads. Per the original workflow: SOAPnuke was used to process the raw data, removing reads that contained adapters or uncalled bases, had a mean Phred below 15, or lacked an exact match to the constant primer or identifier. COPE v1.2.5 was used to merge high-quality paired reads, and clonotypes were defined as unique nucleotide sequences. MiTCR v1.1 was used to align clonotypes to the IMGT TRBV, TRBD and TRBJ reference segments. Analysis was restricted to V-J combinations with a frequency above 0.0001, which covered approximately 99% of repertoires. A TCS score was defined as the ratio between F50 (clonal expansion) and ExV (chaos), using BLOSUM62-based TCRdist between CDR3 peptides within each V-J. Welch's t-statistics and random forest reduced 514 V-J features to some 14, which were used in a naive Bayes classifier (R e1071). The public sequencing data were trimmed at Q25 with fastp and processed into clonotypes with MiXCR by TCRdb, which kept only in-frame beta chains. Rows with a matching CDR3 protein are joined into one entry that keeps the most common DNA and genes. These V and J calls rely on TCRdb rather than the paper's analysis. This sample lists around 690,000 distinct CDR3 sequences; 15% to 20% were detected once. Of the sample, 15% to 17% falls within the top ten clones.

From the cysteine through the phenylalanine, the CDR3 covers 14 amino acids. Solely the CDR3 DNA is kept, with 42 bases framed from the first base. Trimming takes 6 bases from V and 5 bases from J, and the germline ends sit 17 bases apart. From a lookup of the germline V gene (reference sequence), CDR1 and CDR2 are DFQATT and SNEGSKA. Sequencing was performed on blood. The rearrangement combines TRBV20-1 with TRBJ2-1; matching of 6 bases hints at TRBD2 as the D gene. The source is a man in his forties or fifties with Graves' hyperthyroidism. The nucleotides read TGCAGTGCGGATTCAAGACTAGACAACAATGAGCAGTTCTTC. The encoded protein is CSADSRLDNNEQFF.